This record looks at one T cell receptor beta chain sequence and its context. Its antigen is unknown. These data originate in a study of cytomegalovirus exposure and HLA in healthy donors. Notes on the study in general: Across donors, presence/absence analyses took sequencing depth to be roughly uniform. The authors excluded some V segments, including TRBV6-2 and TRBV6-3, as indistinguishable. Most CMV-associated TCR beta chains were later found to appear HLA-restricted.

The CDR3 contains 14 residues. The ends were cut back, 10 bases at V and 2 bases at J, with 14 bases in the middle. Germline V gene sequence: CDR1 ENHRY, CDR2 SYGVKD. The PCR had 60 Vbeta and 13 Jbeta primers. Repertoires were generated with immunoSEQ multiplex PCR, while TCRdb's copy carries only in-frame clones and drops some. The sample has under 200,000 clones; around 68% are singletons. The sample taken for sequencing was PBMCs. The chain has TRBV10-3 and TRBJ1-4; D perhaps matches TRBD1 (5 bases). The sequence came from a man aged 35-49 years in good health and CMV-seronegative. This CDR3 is CATSWGGTNEKLFF. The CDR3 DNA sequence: TGTGCCACCTCCTGGGGGGGGACTAATGAAAAACTGTTTTTT.